A single T cell receptor (beta chain) is shown here with its context. As yet, its antigen is unknown. The CDR3 loop spans 18 amino acids. Per the germline V gene, CDR1 is SGHRS and CDR2 is YFSETQ. V gave up 0 bases and J gave up 5 bases; unmatched junction bases: 14. The data derive from a study of beta chain features in type 1 diabetes. Study-level points and caveats: There was a moderate but significant shortening of TCRB CDR3s in all four CD4+ subsets of Type 1 diabetes patients.

Sequencing targeted expressed TCRB transcripts, as all isolated RNA had been reverse transcribed. Method: immunoSEQ multiplex PCR; TCRdb's copy keeps in-frame clones and lacks some. The table includes 200,000 to 300,000 clones, about a tenth detected once. J is TRBJ2-5 and V is TRBV5-1; TRBD2 aligns across 9 bases. This receptor was obtained from a young man with type 1 diabetes. The sample comprised naive CD4+ T cells from blood. The CDR3 nucleotides are TGCGCCAGCAGCTTGGCCGGGGCGGGGGGGACAATTTCGGAGACCCAGTACTTC. Translated, it gives CASSLAGAGGTISETQYF. The entire variable domain, with the rest obtained from reference TRBV5-1 and TRBJ2-5, is as follows: KAGVTQTPRYLIKTRGQQVTLSCSPISGHRSVSWYQQTPGQGLQFLFEYFSETQRNKGNFPGRFSGRQFSNSRSEMNVSTLELGDSALYLCASSLAGAGGTISETQYFGPGTRLLVL.